The rows below give T cell receptor beta chains drawn from one sample of a study. TCRdb itself ran the RT-PCR reads through MiXCR, one entry per CDR3 protein. The sample carries about 700,000 distinct CDR3 sequences, 13% to 15% recorded once. Sequencing was carried out using memory CD4+ T cells from blood. These receptor sequences come from a female donor in good health, serving as a healthy control. Each CDR3 is given with its conserved first and last residue. A D gene is named only where the DNA matches it firmly. Part of the rows lack a size; the others show once, few, many or a class for expanded clones.

v_gene	d_gene	abundance	j_gene	CDR3aa	CDR3nt
TRBV2	TRBD1	many	TRBJ2-3	CARSSTGGTSTDTQYF	TGTGCCAGATCGTCTACAGGGGGGACTAGCACAGATACGCAGTATTTT
TRBV11-2	-	few	TRBJ2-7	CASSRGPSYEQYF	TGTGCCAGCAGCCGGGGACCGTCCTATGAGCAGTACTTC
TRBV7-2	-	many	TRBJ2-3	CASSLLSDTDTQYF	TGTGCCAGCAGCTTATTATCAGACACAGATACGCAGTATTTT
TRBV20-1	-	-	TRBJ1-5	CSARSQYTDTQHF	TGCAGTGCTCGATCACAATACACAGATACGCAGCATTTT
TRBV11-2	-	-	TRBJ2-7	CASSLDLVGEQYF	TGTGCCAGCAGCTTAGATCTTGTGGGCGAGCAGTACTTC
TRBV6-5	-	-	TRBJ2-7	CASSSTSTEGEQYF	TGTGCCAGCAGTTCGACCAGCACCGAGGGCGAGCAGTACTTC
TRBV20-1	-	many	TRBJ2-7	CSGQRSSYEQYF	TGCAGTGGTCAGCGTAGCTCCTACGAGCAGTACTTC
TRBV20-1	-	-	TRBJ2-7	CSARTPFTDEQYF	TGCAGTGCTAGGACCCCCTTCACCGACGAGCAGTACTTC
TRBV5-1	TRBD2	-	TRBJ2-1	CASSLERGGNEQFF	TGCGCCAGCAGCTTGGAGCGGGGGGGTAATGAGCAGTTCTTC
TRBV12-3/TRBV12-4	TRBD1	-	TRBJ2-4	CASRDRGGIQYF	TGTGCCAGCAGGGACAGGGGGGGCATTCAGTACTTC
TRBV12-3/TRBV12-4	TRBD2	-	TRBJ2-3	CASSPGLAGRRDTQYF	TGTGCCAGCAGCCCCGGACTAGCGGGGCGCAGAGATACGCAGTATTTT
TRBV9	TRBD1	few	TRBJ2-3	CASSVDRDRGTDTQYF	TGTGCCAGCAGCGTTGACCGGGACAGGGGCACAGATACGCAGTATTTT
TRBV2	-	many	TRBJ1-1	CASSDPLTEAFF	TGTGCCAGCAGCGATCCCCTAACTGAAGCTTTCTTT
TRBV28	-	many	TRBJ2-2	CATSDGELFF	TGTGCCACCTCAGACGGGGAGCTGTTTTTT
TRBV29-1	-	many	TRBJ2-2	CSVLDREADGELFF	TGCAGCGTCTTAGACAGGGAGGCTGACGGGGAGCTGTTTTTT
TRBV5-1	-	few	TRBJ1-2	CASSFGSGGGYTF	TGCGCCAGCAGCTTCGGCAGTGGGGGTGGCTACACCTTC
TRBV5-1	TRBD2	many	TRBJ2-1	CATATSGSSYNEQFF	TGCGCCACTGCGACTAGCGGCTCCTCCTACAATGAGCAGTTCTTC